The clone carrying this T cell receptor beta chain came up a few times. Its antigen remains unknown. This record comes from a study of T-cell memory formation after mild COVID-19. As for the study in general: In these data, TCR clusters were largely donor specific.

The germline V and J ends were trimmed by 2 bases and 8 bases, with 15 bases remaining between them. The CDR3 runs 14 residues. 5'RACE, which relied on constant-segment primers, yielded TCR alpha and TCR beta cDNA libraries carrying sample barcodes and UMIs. TCRdb re-called the 5' RACE reads with MiXCR, one entry per CDR3 protein. The sample includes 390,000 or so distinct CDR3 sequences, about 16% of them seen just once. Whole-study findings and limits: CD4+ contracting clones were found mainly in CM and EM, and CD8+ ones in EMRA. Specificity for SARS-CoV-2 was not confirmed among the second-wave clones peaking on day 37.

The sample taken for sequencing was PBMCs or a T cell subset sorted from them (not recorded which). The chain uses TRBV12-3 or TRBV12-4 and TRBJ1-1, with D unclear. The receptor's source is a young man who had mild COVID-19 (a few samples of this study predate the infection). Cell type and time point are not known. For the CDR3, the DNA is TGTGCCAGCAGTTTAATCAGCCCTACTTCGGAAGCTTTCTTT. This codes for CASSLISPTSEAFF.